This record covers a single TCR beta chain. Its target is not known. The data derive from a study of siplizumab effects on memory and regulatory T cells. Using immunoSEQ multiplex PCR, the repertoire was profiled, and TCRdb retains in-frame clones only, with some absent. The sample shows 55,000 to 70,000 clones, approximately 93% of them seen only once. V was shortened by 4 bases and J by 3 bases, with 12 bases between the two germline ends. CDR1 and CDR2 (germline): MGHRA, YSYEKL. The CDR3 runs 15 residues. General study results and limits: Naive-or-memory phenotypes were unassignable for roughly 75-96% of proliferating CD4+ or CD8+ clones. A major contribution to the alloresponse seemed to be made by naive T cells, which seemed more diverse than memory cells. Controls had around 28% Treg-derived mappable alloreactive CD4+ clones on average, versus around 71% with siplizumab.

The rearrangement uses TRBV4-1 and TRBJ2-2; maybe TRBD2 (5 bases). The sample consisted of CD8+ T cells sorted from blood. The sequence was collected from a human donor in good health. In DNA, the CDR3 is TGCGCCAGCAGCCGAGGGCCTCGGGACACCGGGGAGCTGTTTTTT. Translated, it gives CASSRGPRDTGELFF.